This paragraph covers one T cell receptor (beta chain) sequence. This entry belongs to a study of control samples from healthy donors and cancer patients. Germline V gives CDR1 SGHNT, CDR2 YYREEE (reference sequence). CDR3 length: 13 amino acids. The ends were cut back, 4 bases at V and 2 bases at J, with 9 bases in the middle. Sequencing used immunoSEQ multiplex PCR; TCRdb keeps in-frame clones, though not all of them. The sample records tens of thousands of clones, 70% to 90% being singletons. This clonotype was obtained from a woman aged 55 to 70 in good health. The specimen was blood. This chain joins TRBV5-4 and TRBJ1-2; D ambiguous. Here the CDR3 reads CASSPDGNYGYTF. CDR3 bases: TGTGCCAGCAGCCCGGATGGCAACTATGGCTACACCTTC.